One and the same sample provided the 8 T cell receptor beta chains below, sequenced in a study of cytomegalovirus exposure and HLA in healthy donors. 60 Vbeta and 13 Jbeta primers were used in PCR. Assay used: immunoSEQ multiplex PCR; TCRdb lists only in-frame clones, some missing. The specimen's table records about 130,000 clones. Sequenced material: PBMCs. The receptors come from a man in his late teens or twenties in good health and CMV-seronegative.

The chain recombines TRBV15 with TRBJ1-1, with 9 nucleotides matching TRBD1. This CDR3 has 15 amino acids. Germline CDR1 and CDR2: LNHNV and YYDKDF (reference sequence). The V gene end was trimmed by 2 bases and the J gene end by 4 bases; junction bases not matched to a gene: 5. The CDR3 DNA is TGTGCCACCAGCAGAACGGGACAGGGCGGCACTGAAGCTTTCTTT. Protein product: CATSRTGQGGTEAFF. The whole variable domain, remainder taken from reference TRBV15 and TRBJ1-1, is DAMVIQNPRYQVTQFGKPVTLSCSQTLNHNVMYWYQQKSSQAPKLLFHYYDKDFNNEADTPDNFQSRRPNTSFCFLDIRSPGLGDTAMYLCATSRTGQGGTEAFFGQGTRLTVV.

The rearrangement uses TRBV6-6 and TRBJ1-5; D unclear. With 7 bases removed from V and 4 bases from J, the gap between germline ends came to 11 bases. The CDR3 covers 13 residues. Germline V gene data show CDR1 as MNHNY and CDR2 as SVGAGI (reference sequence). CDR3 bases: TGTGCCAGCATTAGCGGGAGGAATCAGCCCCAGCATTTT. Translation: CASISGRNQPQHF.

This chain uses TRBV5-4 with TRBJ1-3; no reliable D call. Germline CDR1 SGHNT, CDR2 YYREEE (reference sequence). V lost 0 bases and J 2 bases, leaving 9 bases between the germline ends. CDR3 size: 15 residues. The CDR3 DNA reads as TGTGCCAGCAGCTTGGTGGGAGAGCCTGGAAACACCATATATTTT. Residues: CASSLVGEPGNTIYF.

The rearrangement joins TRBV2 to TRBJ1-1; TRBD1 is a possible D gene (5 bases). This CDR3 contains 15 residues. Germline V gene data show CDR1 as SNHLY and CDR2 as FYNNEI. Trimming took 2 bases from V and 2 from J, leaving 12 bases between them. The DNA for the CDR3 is TGTGCCAGCAGTGAAAGGAGGGGACGAAACACTGAAGCTTTCTTT. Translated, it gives CASSERRGRNTEAFF.

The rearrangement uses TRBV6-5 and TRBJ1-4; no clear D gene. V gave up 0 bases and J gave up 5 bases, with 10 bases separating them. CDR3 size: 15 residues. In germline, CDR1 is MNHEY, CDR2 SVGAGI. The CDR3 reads CASSYSGSKNEKLFF. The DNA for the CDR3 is TGTGCCAGCAGTTACTCGGGCTCCAAAAATGAAAAACTGTTTTTT.

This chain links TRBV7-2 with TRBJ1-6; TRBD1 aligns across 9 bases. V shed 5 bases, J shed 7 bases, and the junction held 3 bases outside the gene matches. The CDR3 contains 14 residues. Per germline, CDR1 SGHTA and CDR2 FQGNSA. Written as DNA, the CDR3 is TGTGCCAGCAGCCGGGACAGGGCAAATTCACCCCTCCACTTT. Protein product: CASSRDRANSPLHF.

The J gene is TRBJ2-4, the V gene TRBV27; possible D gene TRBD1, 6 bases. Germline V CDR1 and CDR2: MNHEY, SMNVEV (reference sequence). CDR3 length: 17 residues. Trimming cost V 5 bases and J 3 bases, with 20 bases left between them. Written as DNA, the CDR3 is TGTGCCAGCAGTCCTATAGCCGGGACAAGCTACAAAAACATTCAGTACTTC. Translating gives CASSPIAGTSYKNIQYF.

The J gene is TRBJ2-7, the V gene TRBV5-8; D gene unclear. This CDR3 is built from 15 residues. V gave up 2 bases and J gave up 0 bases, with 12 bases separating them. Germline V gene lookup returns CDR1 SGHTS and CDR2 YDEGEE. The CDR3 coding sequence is TGTGCCAGCAGCTTTGGGTTGTCTAGCTCCTACGAGCAGTACTTC. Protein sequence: CASSFGLSSSYEQYF.